This T cell receptor beta chain was recorded in a study of cytomegalovirus exposure and HLA in healthy donors. Study context: The Caucasian-associated ancestry cluster held roughly 81% of a few hundred genotyped donors.

In germline, CDR1 is SGHDT, CDR2 YYEEEE. Deletions cut 4 bases from V and 0 bases from J, with 17 bases between. This CDR3 is built from 17 residues. This PCR relied on a set of 60 Vbeta primers and 13 Jbeta primers. Assay: immunoSEQ multiplex PCR; the TCRdb copy retains only in-frame clones and omits some. The profile shows about 93,000 clones, approximately 72% of them singletons. This receptor was taken from a woman between 40 and 55 years old in good health and CMV-seronegative. The gene calls are TRBV5-6 and TRBJ1-3; TRBD1 might be the D (5 bases). The sequenced sample was PBMCs. DNA for the CDR3: TGTGCCAGCAGCCCAACCCGACAGTTCCACTCTGGAAACACCATATATTTT. Protein: CASSPTRQFHSGNTIYF.